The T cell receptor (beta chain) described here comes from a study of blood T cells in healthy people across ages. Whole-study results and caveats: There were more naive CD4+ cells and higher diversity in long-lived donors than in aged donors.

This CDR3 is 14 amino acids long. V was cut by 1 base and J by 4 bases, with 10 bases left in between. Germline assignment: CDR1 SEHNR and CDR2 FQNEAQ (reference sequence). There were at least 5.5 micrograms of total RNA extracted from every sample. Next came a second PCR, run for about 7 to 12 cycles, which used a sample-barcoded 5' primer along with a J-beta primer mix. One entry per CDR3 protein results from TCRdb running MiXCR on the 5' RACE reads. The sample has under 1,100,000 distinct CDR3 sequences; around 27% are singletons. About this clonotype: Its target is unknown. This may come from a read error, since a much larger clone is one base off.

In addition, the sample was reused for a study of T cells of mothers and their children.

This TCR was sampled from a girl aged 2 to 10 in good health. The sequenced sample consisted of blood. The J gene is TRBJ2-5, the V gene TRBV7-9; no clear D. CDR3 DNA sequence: TGTGCCAGCAGCTTAGTGGCCAACCGAGAGACCCAGTACTTC. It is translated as CASSLVANRETQYF.